Below, 7 T cell receptor beta chains from the same sample are listed, as sequenced in a study of long-term antiretroviral therapy in people with HIV. Survey-level immunoSEQ v3.0 assays were run. Some clones are missing from TCRdb's copy, which holds only in-frame ones; the method was immunoSEQ multiplex PCR. The sample has 33,000 or so clones, 97% seen once; the top ten hold about 1.9%. Material: unsorted PBMCs, obtained 7.6 years after starting antiretroviral therapy. Receptors originate from a man aged 25 to 40 with HIV.

V gene TRBV29-1 combines with J gene TRBJ1-1, with 7 positions matching TRBD1. Germline values: CDR1 SQVTM, CDR2 ANQGSEA. The ends lost 5 bases at V and 10 bases at J; junction bases unmatched: 7. The CDR3 consists of 11 residues. The CDR3 sequence is CSVTGAQVAFF. Here the CDR3 DNA reads TGCAGCGTTACAGGGGCCCAGGTAGCTTTCTTT.

The V and J genes are TRBV19 and TRBJ1-1; D is perhaps TRBD1 (5 bases). CDR1 is LNHDA, CDR2 SQIVND, per germline (reference sequence). Deletions cut 5 bases from V and 11 bases from J, with 18 bases between. The length of the CDR3 is 13 residues. In DNA, the CDR3 is TGTGCCAGTAGTTTGCAGGAGGGGAGTGTTGCTTTCTTT. It specifies CASSLQEGSVAFF.

The CDR3 DNA reads TGTGCCAGCAGTCAGGGGTTCTTCGGCAATCAGCCCCAGCATTTT. Translated: CASSQGFFGNQPQHF. The V call is TRBV27, the J call TRBJ1-5; D is possibly TRBD1 (6 bases). The CDR3 runs 15 residues. V lost 5 bases and J lost 2, with 13 bases in between. From germline, CDR1 is MNHEY and CDR2 SMNVEV (reference sequence).

The CDR3 nucleotides read TGTGCCAGCAGCGCCGGGACCCAAATAATTAACACCATATATTTT. It is translated as CASSAGTQIINTIYF. The gene calls are TRBV9 and TRBJ1-3; possible D gene TRBD1, 5 bases. Deletions cut 3 bases from V and 7 bases from J, with 17 bases between. The germline V gene encodes CDR1 SGDLS and CDR2 YYNGEE. The CDR3 consists of 15 residues. The whole variable domain, filled in from reference TRBV9 and TRBJ1-3, reads DSGVTQTPKHLITATGQRVTLRCSPRSGDLSVYWYQQSLDQGLQFLIQYYNGEERAKGNILERFSAQQFPDLHSELNLSSLELGDSALYFCASSAGTQIINTIYFGEGSWLTVV.

The genes are TRBV29-1 and TRBJ2-6, with unresolved D. Germline CDR1 is SQVTM and CDR2 is ANQGSEA. The CDR3 totals 15 residues. Trimming took 0 bases from V and 0 from J, leaving 6 bases between them. CDR3 in DNA: TGCAGCGTTGAAGATCTCCTCTCTGGGGCCAACGTCCTGACTTTC. This gives the protein CSVEDLLSGANVLTF.

V is TRBV29-1 and J is TRBJ2-1, with D uncertain. V lost 0 bases and J lost 10, with 10 bases in between. CDR3 length equals 12 residues. Germline lookup yields CDR1 SQVTM and CDR2 ANQGSEA. The CDR3 reads CSVEDLNGEQFF. The CDR3 DNA is TGCAGCGTTGAAGATCTTAATGGGGAGCAGTTCTTC.

The gene calls are TRBV9 and TRBJ2-5; the D is unclear. This CDR3 is 10 amino acids long. The V end lost 3 bases, the J end lost 8 bases, and 5 bases lay between the germline ends. Germline V gene data show CDR1 as SGDLS and CDR2 as YYNGEE. CDR3 DNA sequence: TGTGCCAGCAGCGGGGAAACCCAGTACTTC. This translates into CASSGETQYF. Together with reference TRBV9 and TRBJ2-5, the CDR3 gives the full variable domain: DSGVTQTPKHLITATGQRVTLRCSPRSGDLSVYWYQQSLDQGLQFLIQYYNGEERAKGNILERFSAQQFPDLHSELNLSSLELGDSALYFCASSGETQYFGPGTRLLVL.